This TCR beta chain is from a study of shared clonotypes between healthy human individuals. J gave up 2 bases and V 1 base, and 5 bases lay outside the gene matches. Germline V gives CDR1 LNHDA, CDR2 SQIVND (reference sequence). The CDR3 covers 15 residues. Naive CD8 isolation took CD45RO-negative cells positively selected for CCR7 and excluded terminally differentiated effector memory CD45RA+ cells. Generated by immunoSEQ multiplex PCR, the TCRdb table keeps only in-frame clones and is missing some. This sample carries roughly 770,000 clones, about 96% of them seen once, and the ten largest clones take about 0.22%. Of note for this clone: Its antigen is not known.

Study-level points and caveats: Among non-shared clonotypes, generation probabilities were lower than among those shared by all four donors.

The sequenced sample was naive CD8+ T cells sorted from blood. The gene calls are TRBV19 and TRBJ2-7; 7 bases align to TRBD1. The clonotype comes from a man aged 25 to 40 in good health. The CDR3 DNA follows: TGTGCCAGTAGTATAGCGGGACAGTTACCCTACGAGCAGTACTTC. The encoded protein is CASSIAGQLPYEQYF.